These 20 T cell receptor beta chains were all obtained from the same sample, sequenced in a study of T cells after somatic rescue of genetic block. Clones were sequenced by immunoSEQ multiplex PCR, and TCRdb holds only the in-frame ones, with some missing. This table holds tens of thousands of clones, roughly 93% found once. Input material: peripheral blood mononuclear cells (PBMCs). The receptors here all came from a man aged 25 to 40.

The chain uses TRBV5-4 and TRBJ2-6; 11 bases line up with TRBD1. CDR1 and CDR2 from the germline V gene are SGHNT and YYREEE (reference sequence). CDR3 length: 17 residues. The V and J ends lost 4 bases and 3 bases, in that order; junction bases with no gene match: 6. The CDR3 sequence: CASSHGQGALGANVLTF. The CDR3 bases are TGTGCCAGCAGCCATGGACAGGGGGCGCTTGGGGCCAACGTCCTGACTTTC. The variable domain in full, completed from reference TRBV5-4 and TRBJ2-6, reads ETGVTQSPTHLIKTRGQQVTLRCSSQSGHNTVSWYQQALGQGPQFIFQYYREEENGRGNFPPRFSGLQFPNYSSELNVNALELDDSALYLCASSHGQGALGANVLTFGAGSRLTVL.

The chain employs TRBV19 and TRBJ1-1; TRBD1 is a possible D gene (5 bases). Germline V lookup: CDR1 LNHDA, CDR2 SQIVND (reference sequence). Trimming removed 0 bases from V and 11 bases from J, with 16 bases in between. The CDR3 extends over 14 amino acids. The CDR3 DNA is TGTGCCAGTAGTATAGATCGGAGGGGCGGGGATGCTTTCTTT. It codes for CASSIDRRGGDAFF.

The CDR3 is CASSGRQGSYEQYF. In DNA form, the CDR3 reads TGCGCCAGCAGTGGGAGACAGGGGTCCTACGAGCAGTACTTC. This chain uses TRBV10-1 with TRBJ2-7; TRBD1 matches 8 bases. The trim removed 4 bases at V and 1 base at J, leaving 3 bases unmatched. CDR1 and CDR2 from the germline V gene are WNHNN and SYGVQD (reference sequence). This CDR3 contains 14 residues.

V is TRBV27 and J is TRBJ2-2; D ambiguous. The length of the CDR3 is 13 residues. Deletions cut 2 bases from V and 6 bases from J, with 7 bases between. Germline lookup yields CDR1 MNHEY and CDR2 SMNVEV (reference sequence). The CDR3 reads CASSLTGPGELFF. The CDR3 DNA follows: TGTGCCAGCAGTTTAACTGGCCCCGGGGAGCTGTTTTTT.

V gene TRBV10-1 combines with J gene TRBJ2-3, with D perhaps matching TRBD2 (6 bases). Deletions cut 3 bases from V and 0 bases from J, with 10 bases between. The CDR3 totals 15 residues. The germline CDR1 and CDR2 sequences are WNHNN and SYGVQD (reference sequence). CDR3 nucleotides: TGCGCCAGCAGTGACTGGCGGGGTAGCACAGATACGCAGTATTTT. Translated: CASSDWRGSTDTQYF.

The chain couples TRBV19 to TRBJ2-2; D tentatively reads TRBD1 or TRBD2 (5 bases each). Germline V gene sequence: CDR1 LNHDA, CDR2 SQIVND (reference sequence). The CDR3 runs 15 residues. V lost 6 bases and J lost 5, with 16 bases in between. The CDR3 is CASRGDTYVTGELFF. As DNA, the CDR3 is TGTGCCAGTAGGGGGGATACTTACGTTACCGGGGAGCTGTTTTTT.

The chain has TRBV5-6 and TRBJ2-1, with TRBD2 identical over 8 bases. CDR1 is SGHDT, CDR2 YYEEEE, per germline. V dropped 0 bases and J dropped 0; count of bases not matched to a gene: 2. The CDR3 loop spans 16 amino acids. The DNA of the CDR3 is TGTGCCAGCAGCTTGGGGCTAGCGGGCTCCTACAATGAGCAGTTCTTC. Residues: CASSLGLAGSYNEQFF.

The CDR3 here is CASSLGSGWYEQYF. As DNA, the CDR3 is TGTGCCAGCAGCTTGGGCTCTGGGTGGTACGAGCAGTACTTC. This chain links TRBV5-6 with TRBJ2-7, with unresolved D. Trimming stripped 0 bases from V and 4 bases from J, with 11 bases between. The length of the CDR3 is 14 residues. The germline CDR1 and CDR2 sequences are SGHDT and YYEEEE. Full variable domain (remainder filled in from reference TRBV5-6 and TRBJ2-7): DAGVTQSPTHLIKTRGQQVTLRCSPKSGHDTVSWYQQALGQGPQFIFQYYEEEERQRGNFPDRFSGHQFPNYSSELNVNALLLGDSALYLCASSLGSGWYEQYFGPGTRLTVT.

The CDR3 loop is CASSLVPSGGASETQYF. CDR3 coding DNA: TGTGCCAGCAGCTTAGTTCCTAGCGGGGGGGCCTCAGAGACCCAGTACTTC. This chain joins TRBV7-6 and TRBJ2-5, with 12 bases that match TRBD2. This CDR3 contains 17 residues. V lost 1 base, J lost 4 bases, and 7 bases stayed unmatched. Germline V gene lookup returns CDR1 SGHVS and CDR2 FNYEAQ. Using reference TRBV7-6 and TRBJ2-5 for the parts outside the CDR3, the full variable domain is GAGVSQSPRYKVTKRGQDVALRCDPISGHVSLYWYRQALGQGPEFLTYFNYEAQQDKSGLPNDRFSAERPEGSISTLTIQRTEQRDSAMYRCASSLVPSGGASETQYFGPGTRLLVL.

The chain recombines TRBV6-6 with TRBJ2-7; possible D gene TRBD2, 7 bases. The ends were cut back, 6 bases at V and 4 bases at J, with 16 bases in the middle. This CDR3 region has 14 residues. Germline CDR1 is MNHNY and CDR2 is SVGAGI (reference sequence). The CDR3 spells CASSLGGGGYEQYF. CDR3 bases: TGTGCCAGCAGCTTAGGGGGAGGGGGTTACGAGCAGTACTTC.

This chain connects TRBV30 to TRBJ1-1; D not resolved. The CDR3 length is 13 residues. Germline V gives CDR1 GTSNPN, CDR2 SVGIG (reference sequence). Trimming removed 2 bases from V and 1 base from J, with 8 bases in between. The CDR3 spells CAWSQTKNTEAFF. In DNA, the CDR3 is TGTGCCTGGAGTCAGACAAAGAACACTGAAGCTTTCTTT.

The V and J genes are TRBV7-2 and TRBJ2-7; a weak D match, TRBD1 (5 bases). This CDR3 comprises 15 residues. Germline V gene data show CDR1 as SGHTA and CDR2 as FQGNSA. Trimming left V 2 bases short and J 3 bases short, with 14 bases between. CDR3 loop: CASSLRTPGGYEQYF. In nucleotides, the CDR3 is TGTGCCAGCAGCTTACGGACACCGGGCGGCTACGAGCAGTACTTC. Full variable domain (outside the CDR3, taken from reference TRBV7-2 and TRBJ2-7): GAGVSQSPSNKVTEKGKDVELRCDPISGHTALYWYRQSLGQGLEFLIYFQGNSAPDKSGLPSDRFSAERTGGSVSTLTIQRTQQEDSAVYLCASSLRTPGGYEQYFGPGTRLTVT.

This clone was seen just once. The genes are TRBV13 and TRBJ2-7, with no clear D. Germline V gene sequence: CDR1 PRHDT, CDR2 FYEKMQ (reference sequence). Trimming took 2 bases from V and 6 from J, leaving 14 bases between them. The CDR3 sequence is 14 residues long. CDR3 amino acids: CASSLRTSDGEQYF. CDR3 in DNA: TGTGCCAGCAGCTTACGCACCTCGGACGGCGAGCAGTACTTC. The variable domain in full, with the rest retrieved from reference TRBV13 and TRBJ2-7, is AAGVIQSPRHLIKEKRETATLKCYPIPRHDTVYWYQQGPGQDPQFLISFYEKMQSDKGSIPDRFSAQQFSDYHSELNMSSLELGDSALYFCASSLRTSDGEQYFGPGTRLTVT.

The chain uses TRBV6-4 and TRBJ1-5; the D gene is possibly TRBD1 (6 bases). CDR3 size: 13 residues. Per the germline V gene, CDR1 is MRHNA and CDR2 is SNTAGT. The germline V and J ends were trimmed by 5 bases and 6 bases, with 11 bases remaining between them. The CDR3 DNA follows: TGTGCCAGCAGTCTACAGGGTGGTCAGCCCCAGCATTTT. This gives the protein CASSLQGGQPQHF.

In its sample, this clone was seen once. This rearrangement joins TRBV15 to TRBJ2-1; TRBD2 might be the D (6 bases). The V end was cut by 0 bases, the J end by 0 bases, with 9 bases between. CDR1 is LNHNV and CDR2 is YYDKDF in the germline V gene (reference sequence). The CDR3 consists of 16 residues. CDR3 sequence: CATSRDLGSSYNEQFF. CDR3 nucleotides: TGTGCCACCAGCAGAGATCTCGGGAGCTCCTACAATGAGCAGTTCTTC.

The rearrangement links TRBV4-2 to TRBJ1-1; no definite D call. Per germline, CDR1 LGHNA and CDR2 YNFKEQ. The CDR3 loop spans 16 amino acids. The V and J ends lost 4 bases and 1 base respectively, with 16 bases between them. Here the CDR3 reads CASSPQRPLGNTEAFF. As DNA, the CDR3 is TGTGCCAGCAGCCCGCAAAGGCCTTTGGGGAACACTGAAGCTTTCTTT.

The chain uses TRBV7-8 and TRBJ2-2, with a tentative D call TRBD2 (5 bases). CDR3 length equals 20 residues. Trimming took 0 bases from V and 4 from J, leaving 24 bases between them. CDR1 SGHVS and CDR2 FQNEAQ come from the germline V gene. The CDR3 is CASSLARSGVALRGTGELFF. In nucleotides, the CDR3 is TGTGCCAGCAGCTTAGCTAGGAGTGGGGTGGCTCTTCGGGGCACCGGGGAGCTGTTTTTT.

J is TRBJ1-5 and V is TRBV6-4; TRBD1 matches 8 bases. Per the germline V gene, CDR1 is MRHNA and CDR2 is SNTAGT. Losses at the gene ends were 6 bases for V and 8 bases for J; bases not matched to a gene: 6. CDR3 size: 13 residues. As DNA, the CDR3 is TGTGCCAGCAGCGAAACAGGGGGGGAGCCCCAGCATTTT. Amino acid sequence: CASSETGGEPQHF.

The chain has TRBV5-1 and TRBJ2-7, with TRBD1 identical over 7 bases. The junction had 6 bases not matched to a gene; V was cut back by 4 bases and J by 2 bases. CDR3 size: 14 residues. Looked up from germline, CDR1 is SGHRS and CDR2 is YFSETQ. CDR3 sequence: CASSPGTVPYEQYF. DNA for the CDR3: TGCGCCAGCAGCCCCGGGACAGTCCCCTACGAGCAGTACTTC.

CDR3: CSGIDYNEQFF. The CDR3 DNA reads as TGCAGTGGAATAGACTACAATGAGCAGTTCTTC. The chain has TRBV20-1 and TRBJ2-1; D is unclear. This CDR3 contains 11 residues. Germline V gene lookup returns CDR1 DFQATT and CDR2 SNEGSKA (reference sequence). V was shortened by 7 bases and J by 3 bases, with 7 bases between the two germline ends.